A selection of T cell receptor beta chains follows, all from one sample in a study of OX40 agonist ivuxolimab in advanced cancers. Here immunoSEQ multiplex PCR was the method, and the copy in TCRdb shows in-frame clones only, minus some. The sample has 65,000 to 95,000 clones, around 92% seen once. The sequences come from CD4+ or CD8+ T cells sorted from blood, collected in a trial of the OX40 agonist ivuxolimab. These receptors all stem from an adult with an advanced solid tumor such as melanoma, head and neck, liver or kidney cancer. Both conserved end residues are part of each CDR3. D genes are given only for firm matches. The listing skips clone size in some rows; elsewhere it reads once, few, many or a size class.

TRBV7-5	-	TRBJ2-1	-	TGTGTCAGAAGCTTACCACTAGCGGTCTTC	CVRSLPLAVF
TRBV5-8	-	TRBJ2-5	TRBD2	TGTGCCAGCAGCTTACCGGGACGGCGGGGGGAGACCCAGTACTTC	CASSLPGRRGETQYF
TRBV5-6	-	TRBJ1-2	-	TGTGCCAGCAGCGCCGGGACGGAGTGGGGCTACACCTTC	CASSAGTEWGYTF
TRBV4-2	-	TRBJ2-7	TRBD2	TGTGCCAGCAGCCAAGTAAGCGGGGGGGCTTCCTACGAGCAGTACTTC	CASSQVSGGASYEQYF
TRBV19	once	TRBJ1-5	-	TGTGCCAGTAGTATAACGGCAGGGACATTCAGGCAGCCCCAGCATTTT	CASSITAGTFRQPQHF
TRBV19	-	TRBJ1-2	-	TGTGCCAGTAGTATGGATCGGGCATTCGGGCTGAACTATGGCTACACCTTC	CASSMDRAFGLNYGYTF
TRBV18	-	TRBJ1-5	-	TGTGCCAGCTCACCACAAACAAGCAGGGTGAGTAGCAATCAGCCCCAGCATTTT	CASSPQTSRVSSNQPQHF
TRBV6-6	-	TRBJ2-7	-	TGTGCCAGCCAAGGCGGGGGCTGGGAGCAGTACTTC	CASQGGGWEQYF
TRBV4-2	-	TRBJ2-3	-	TGTGCCAGCAGCCTCAAGAGAGTGGTAGATACGCAGTATTTT	CASSLKRVVDTQYF
TRBV5-4	-	TRBJ2-2	-	TGTGCCAGCAGTCGACAGGCCTTGAACACCGGGGAGCTGTTTTTT	CASSRQALNTGELFF
TRBV18	-	TRBJ1-2	TRBD1	TGTGCCAGCTCACCAAGCTCCGGGACAGGGGGCAGGAACTATGGCTACACCTTC	CASSPSSGTGGRNYGYTF
TRBV11-2	-	TRBJ2-1	TRBD1	TGTGCCAGCAGTCCCCGGGACAGCTACAATGAGCAGTTCTTC	CASSPRDSYNEQFF
TRBV14	-	TRBJ2-7	-	TGTGCCAGCAGCCAAGTAGTAGTCTCCTACGAGCAGTACTTC	CASSQVVVSYEQYF
TRBV28	once	TRBJ2-1	-	TGTGCCAGCAGTGGGGCCGGGACACTTACCTACAATGAGCAGTTCTTC	CASSGAGTLTYNEQFF
TRBV28	few	TRBJ1-5	-	TGTGCCAGCAGTTTACGAGGGGCGCGGCCCCAGCATTTT	CASSLRGARPQHF
TRBV13	-	TRBJ2-5	TRBD1	TGTGCCAGCAGCCCCACACTCCGGGACAGGAAACGGTGGGAGACCCAGTACTTC	CASSPTLRDRKRWETQYF
TRBV5-4	-	TRBJ2-7	-	TGTGCCAGCAGCTTGGCAGGGGTCGGCGAGCAGTACTTC	CASSLAGVGEQYF
TRBV19	-	TRBJ1-5	TRBD1	TGTGCCAGTAGTATCCCGGACAGGGCCGAACAGCCCCAGCATTTT	CASSIPDRAEQPQHF
TRBV28	few	TRBJ1-5	-	TGTGCCAGCAGCTGGGGGGGAGATCAGCCCCAGCATTTT	CASSWGGDQPQHF
TRBV28	-	TRBJ1-1	-	TGTGCCAGCAGAACCCCAGGGTTTGGGAACACTGAAGCTTTCTTT	CASRTPGFGNTEAFF
TRBV5-4	-	TRBJ2-7	TRBD1	TGTGCCAGCAGCATCCAGACAGGGTCCCACGAGCAGTACTTC	CASSIQTGSHEQYF
TRBV6-4	-	TRBJ2-7	TRBD2	TGTGCCATCCCACTTGGCGGGGGTAGGTACGAGCAGTACTTC	CAIPLGGGRYEQYF
TRBV7-9	-	TRBJ1-1	-	TGTGCCAGCAGCCTTGGCTACCACGGACAGCTGAACACTGAAGCTTTCTTT	CASSLGYHGQLNTEAFF
TRBV4-1	-	TRBJ1-4	-	TGCGCCAGCAGCCAAGGACGGCTTACTAATGAAAAACTGTTTTTT	CASSQGRLTNEKLFF
TRBV29-1	-	TRBJ1-4	-	TGCAGCGTTGGAGGTGGGGGTGGCGAAAAACTGTTTTTT	CSVGGGGGEKLFF
TRBV5-1	-	TRBJ2-1	-	TGCGCCAGCAGCGTGAGGGGTGGAAGCGGACCTGCCTCCTACAATGAGCAGTTCTTC	CASSVRGGSGPASYNEQFF
TRBV5-1	once	TRBJ2-7	TRBD1	TGCGCCAGCAGCTCGGGACAGCCGTGGGGCCCCTACGAGCAGTACTTC	CASSSGQPWGPYEQYF
TRBV5-1	-	TRBJ2-2	TRBD1	TGCGCCAGCAGCCAGCTCGACAGGGCGAACACCGGGGAGCTGTTTTTT	CASSQLDRANTGELFF
TRBV19	-	TRBJ1-1	-	TGTGCCAGTAGTGACCTACAGGGAGGGAGAGCTTTCTTT	CASSDLQGGRAFF
TRBV15	-	TRBJ2-1	TRBD2	TGTGCCACCAGCAGAGTCATCCTGGCGGGAGGGGAGGATGAGCAGTTCTTC	CATSRVILAGGEDEQFF
TRBV27	-	TRBJ2-7	TRBD2	TGTGCCAGCACCCCCCTGGCTAGCGGGAACAACGAGCAGTACTTC	CASTPLASGNNEQYF
TRBV4-2	-	TRBJ2-7	TRBD2	TGTGCCAGCAGCCAAGAGGTGCCGACTAGCGGGGGCTCCTACGAGCAGTACTTC	CASSQEVPTSGGSYEQYF
TRBV7-3	-	TRBJ1-1	-	TGTGCCAGCAGCTTAACCCCTAACACTGAAGCTTTCTTT	CASSLTPNTEAFF
TRBV19	-	TRBJ1-5	-	TGTGCCAGTAGTATGAGGGGGAAGGGCAATCAGCCCCAGCATTTT	CASSMRGKGNQPQHF
TRBV28	-	TRBJ1-1	-	TGTGCCAGCAGTCCTCTCCGAAGGATGAACACTGAAGCTTTCTTT	CASSPLRRMNTEAFF
TRBV11-2	-	TRBJ2-2	-	TGTGCCAGCAGCTTCCGAGTTATAGGGGAGCTGTTTTTT	CASSFRVIGELFF
TRBV28	-	TRBJ2-2	-	TGTGCCAGCGCTGAGCAGTCGAACACCGGGGAGCTGTTTTTT	CASAEQSNTGELFF
TRBV2	-	TRBJ1-3	-	TGTGCCAGCAAATCCGGGAGTTTCTCTGGAAACACCATATATTTT	CASKSGSFSGNTIYF
TRBV6-5	-	TRBJ2-1	-	TGTGCCAGCAGCGGATGGGCCAACAATGAGCAGTTCTTC	CASSGWANNEQFF
TRBV5-4	-	TRBJ2-5	-	TGTGCCAGCAGCCCCTCCCCTAGGACTCAAGAGACCCAGTACTTC	CASSPSPRTQETQYF